This T cell receptor (beta chain) was recorded in a study of blood T cell repertoires in COVID-19. Overall study context: COVID-19 samples from acute and convalescent phases originated in the United States, Italy and Spain. Sources were T cells, B-cell-depleted T cells, or PBMCs; the material itself was cDNA or gDNA.

This clone was seen once. The identical CDR3 is also encoded by other nucleotide sequences in the sample. This CDR3 is 16 amino acids long. With 0 bases clipped from V and 8 bases from J, the junction kept 6 bases outside the gene matches. Per germline, CDR1 SGHNT and CDR2 YYREEE (reference sequence). In the original processing: How many nucleated cells were present was estimated from reference gene primer amplification. Profiling relied on immunoSEQ multiplex PCR, and the TCRdb table lists in-frame clones only, not all of them. V and J calls and clone size follow that table, whereas D and trimming were derived from the DNA. The data show about 300,000 clones, around 86% seen once.

The receptor's source is a man aged 65 to 79 with acute or convalescent COVID-19. The specimen sequenced was peripheral blood. The rearrangement joins TRBV5-4 to TRBJ1-6; 9 nucleotides agree with TRBD1. The CDR3 loop is CASSLAMGQGDSPLHF. The DNA of the CDR3 is TGTGCCAGCAGCTTGGCGATGGGACAGGGAGATTCACCCCTCCACTTT.